This T cell receptor (beta chain) stems from a study of cytomegalovirus exposure and HLA in healthy donors. PCR employed 60 Vbeta and 13 Jbeta primers. Libraries were prepared by immunoSEQ multiplex PCR; TCRdb keeps only in-frame clonotypes and omits some of them. The sample consists of around 110,000 clones, roughly a tenth of them appearing once. Notes on the study in general: In vitro, a few CMV-associated chains proved specific for CMV antigens.

A word on this clone: Its antigen is not identified.

V gave up 6 bases and J gave up 1 base; unmatched junction bases: 8. CDR1 and CDR2 from the germline V gene are LNHDA and SQIVND (reference sequence). This CDR3 comprises 17 residues. V usage is TRBV19 and J usage is TRBJ2-2; 10 nucleotides match TRBD1. Sequencing was done on a sample of PBMCs. This receptor was obtained from a man younger than 45 in good health and CMV-seronegative. CDR3 DNA: TGTGCCAGTAGCCTCCCGGGACAGGGGAGGAACACCGGGGAGCTGTTTTTT. It codes for CASSLPGQGRNTGELFF.